This T cell receptor (beta chain) was documented in a study of T cells in Graves' hyperthyroidism and ophthalmopathy. The overall study: Once the initial diagnosis was made, peripheral blood was obtained before any treatment.

This clonotype was counted a few times. What it binds is not known. Study-level findings and limits: In the blood, most expanded thyroid clonotypes above 0.001 appeared as well.

Clinicians diagnosed patients from clinical symptoms, serum thyroxine and TRAb, thyroid ultrasound and orbital computed tomography. PBMCs were collected from a roughly 9.7 ml volume of fresh peripheral blood. RNA transcripts gave rise to amplified TCR beta CDR3 regions. With the HTBI primer set, the TCR CDR3 went through a first round of RT-PCR. MiXCR, run by TCRdb on the multiplex PCR reads, gives a single entry per CDR3 protein. This sample has around 720,000 distinct CDR3 sequences, with roughly 32% found just once. This CDR3 region has 15 residues. Trimming took 4 bases from V and 10 from J; bases not matched to a gene: 8. Germline CDR1 reads SGHRS; CDR2 reads YFSETQ.

What was sequenced was blood. This TCR was sampled from a woman between 40 and 55 years old with Graves' hyperthyroidism. V and J are TRBV5-1 and TRBJ2-6, with TRBD1 identical over 10 bases. The CDR3 region is CASSRQGAIGNVLTF. DNA for the CDR3: TGCGCCAGCAGCCGACAGGGGGCAATAGGTAACGTCCTGACTTTC. Drawing the rest from reference TRBV5-1 and TRBJ2-6, the complete variable domain is KAGVTQTPRYLIKTRGQQVTLSCSPISGHRSVSWYQQTPGQGLQFLFEYFSETQRNKGNFPGRFSGRQFSNSRSEMNVSTLELGDSALYLCASSRQGAIGNVLTFGAGSRLTVL.